A selection of T cell receptor beta chains follows, all from one sample in a study of blood T cell repertoires in COVID-19. Sequencing was performed with immunoSEQ multiplex PCR; in TCRdb, only in-frame clones are kept and a portion is missing. Of approximately 200,000 clones detected, roughly 84% appear once; the ten largest clones hold 2.3%. Sequencing input: peripheral blood. These receptors originate from a woman aged 55-70 years with acute or convalescent COVID-19. The CDR3 runs from the conserved cysteine through the conserved F or W. D genes are given only for firm matches. Rows may omit the clone size; those that give it use once, few, many or a size class.

TRBJ1-1	TRBV2	TRBD1	.	16	TGTGCCAGCAGTCTTGACAGGGGGCCTGGTGGAACTGAAGCTTTCTTT	CASSLDRGPGGTEAFF
TRBJ2-2	TRBV5-1	TRBD1	.	14	TGCGCCAGCAGCCCGACAGGGGCCACCGGGGAGCTGTTTTTT	CASSPTGATGELFF
TRBJ2-2	TRBV5-1	.	.	12	TGCGCCAGCAGCCCCGTAGTCGGGGAGCTGTTTTTT	CASSPVVGELFF
TRBJ1-1	TRBV3-1/TRBV3-2	TRBD1	.	15	TGTGCCAGCAGCCAGCACAGGGGACTGAACACTGAAGCTTTCTTT	CASSQHRGLNTEAFF
TRBJ1-1	TRBV7-3	TRBD1	.	13	TGTGCCAGCAGCACAGGGGGCTTCACTGAAGCTTTCTTT	CASSTGGFTEAFF
TRBJ1-1	TRBV25-1	.	.	14	TGTGCCAGCACCCGGGACACCGGACACACTGAAGCTTTCTTT	CASTRDTGHTEAFF
TRBJ2-5	TRBV4-1	.	.	14	TGCGCCAGCAGCCAAGATTTTAATCAAGAGACCCAGTACTTC	CASSQDFNQETQYF
TRBJ1-2	TRBV11-2	.	.	17	TGTGCCAGCAGCTTAGACAACGGTGGACAGCACCACTATGGCTACACCTTC	CASSLDNGGQHHYGYTF
TRBJ1-1	TRBV2	.	few	14	TGTGCCAGCAGTATACAGGGCTGGAACACTGAAGCTTTCTTT	CASSIQGWNTEAFF
TRBJ2-1	TRBV5-5	TRBD1	.	18	TGTGCCAGCAGCTTGTTTCCTGGGGGACAGCCGAGCTACAATGAGCAGTTCTTC	CASSLFPGGQPSYNEQFF
TRBJ1-1	TRBV5-6	.	.	13	TGTGCCAGCAGCTTGGAAGGCAGGGCGAGTGCTTTCTTT	CASSLEGRASAFF
TRBJ2-2	TRBV11-3	TRBD1	.	15	TGTGCCAGCAGCTTTGGGACAGGGGGAACCGGGGAGCTGTTTTTT	CASSFGTGGTGELFF
TRBJ1-4	TRBV29-1	.	once	15	TGCAGCGTCCAATATCGAAGGGCAGGGATGGAAAAACTGTTTTTT	CSVQYRRAGMEKLFF
TRBJ1-2	TRBV27	.	once	13	TGTGCCAGCAGCATCCAACTTGGCTATGGCTACACCTTC	CASSIQLGYGYTF
TRBJ1-4	TRBV15	.	.	13	TGTGCCACCAGCCAGTATGGTAATGAAAAACTGTTTTTT	CATSQYGNEKLFF
TRBJ1-1	TRBV5-8	.	.	18	TGTGCCAGCAGCACCCCCCTCGACACCACGGACATGAACACTGAAGCTTTCTTT	CASSTPLDTTDMNTEAFF
TRBJ2-2	TRBV27	.	.	14	TGTGCCAGCACCCCTGGGGCTAGAACCGGGGAGCTGTTTTTT	CASTPGARTGELFF
TRBJ1-6	TRBV12-3/TRBV12-4	.	few	12	TGTGCCAGCAGTCCAACACAGGGATTCATCCACTTT	CASSPTQGFIHF
TRBJ1-2	TRBV5-1	TRBD1	.	19	TGCGCCAGCAGCTTGACCTCAATACCGGGACAGGGATTACACTATGGCTACACCTTC	CASSLTSIPGQGLHYGYTF
TRBJ1-2	TRBV28	TRBD1	.	13	TGTGCCAGCAGTGTAGACAGGGGGTATGGCTACACCTTC	CASSVDRGYGYTF
TRBJ2-1	TRBV19	.	.	14	TGTGCCAGTAGTATAGCCGAGGGTATGTCTGAGCAGTTCTTC	CASSIAEGMSEQFF
TRBJ1-1	TRBV7-9	TRBD1	.	16	TGTGCCAGCAGCTTATCCAGCACAACAGGGGACCCTGAAGCTTTCTTT	CASSLSSTTGDPEAFF
TRBJ1-1	TRBV7-9	TRBD1	.	14	TGTGCCAGCAGCAAGGGACAGACGAACACTGAAGCTTTCTTT	CASSKGQTNTEAFF
TRBJ2-4	TRBV19	.	.	14	TGTGCCAGTAGTCCCCGTGGGAGGGGGTACATTCAGTACTTC	CASSPRGRGYIQYF
TRBJ1-2	TRBV7-9	TRBD1	many	15	TGTGCCAGCAGCTTCACAGGGGGCAGTTACTATGGCTACACCTTC	CASSFTGGSYYGYTF
TRBJ2-3	TRBV7-3	TRBD2	.	12	TGTGCCAGCAGTCCGACGGGGGGTACGCAGTATTTT	CASSPTGGTQYF